This T cell receptor beta chain was sequenced during a study of OX40 agonist ivuxolimab in advanced cancers. Sequencing used immunoSEQ multiplex PCR; TCRdb keeps in-frame clones, though not all of them. This repertoire shows about 91,000 clones, 70% to 90% found once; its top ten account for 3.5% to 5.5%. Germline assignment: CDR1 LNHDA and CDR2 SQIVND (reference sequence). This CDR3 has 16 amino acids. Trimming removed 4 bases at V and 4 bases at J, with 16 bases between. The chain has TRBV19 and TRBJ2-2, with D possibly matching TRBD2 (7 bases). Sequencing used CD4+ or CD8+ T cells sorted from blood, obtained in a trial of the OX40 agonist ivuxolimab. The clonotype originates from an adult with an advanced solid tumor such as melanoma, head and neck, liver or kidney cancer. This chain's CDR3 is CASSTLAGARTGELFF. The CDR3 DNA reads as TGTGCCAGTAGTACCCTGGCGGGGGCCCGCACCGGGGAGCTGTTTTTT.